Shown below are 10 T cell receptor beta chains from a single sample sequenced in a study of CD8 T cells in ankylosing spondylitis. TCRdb re-called the 5' RACE reads with MiXCR, one entry per CDR3 protein. The sample records about 200,000 distinct CDR3 sequences, more than 25% being singletons. The sequencing input was blood, either unsorted or a sorted T cell fraction (not recorded which). Receptors originate from a male donor with ankylosing spondylitis or in good health (not recorded which).

This chain links TRBV29-1 with TRBJ1-2; no firm D call. Between the trimmed V and J ends, which lost 4 bases and 7 bases, there was a span of 10 bases. The CDR3 covers 11 residues. Germline V CDR1 and CDR2: SQVTM, ANQGSEA. The chain's CDR3 is CSVGSSGGYTF. The DNA for the CDR3 is TGCAGCGTTGGATCTTCGGGTGGCTACACCTTC.

The gene calls are TRBV6-1 and TRBJ2-7; 7 bases are shared with TRBD1. This CDR3 comprises 16 residues. Germline CDR1 reads MNHNS; CDR2 reads SASEGT. Losses at the gene ends were 5 bases for V and 6 bases for J; bases not matched to a gene: 16. This chain's CDR3 is CASSPSTPGQRREQYF. The CDR3 region has the DNA TGTGCCAGCAGTCCCTCCACCCCGGGACAGAGGCGCGAGCAGTACTTC.

This clonotype has ten or more counts. V is TRBV2 and J is TRBJ1-2; no clear D gene. Between the trimmed V and J ends, which lost 3 bases and 8 bases, there was a span of 16 bases. CDR3 length: 14 residues. Germline lookup yields CDR1 SNHLY and CDR2 FYNNEI. The CDR3 is CASSEAALGRGYTF. The CDR3 DNA sequence: TGTGCCAGCAGTGAGGCAGCTCTAGGACGAGGCTACACCTTC.

The chain has TRBV6-1 and TRBJ1-5; no definite D call. Germline assignment: CDR1 MNHNS and CDR2 SASEGT. Trimming left V 1 base short and J 7 bases short, with 11 bases between. The CDR3 consists of 14 residues. The CDR3 DNA reads as TGTGCCAGCAGTGAAGGTGAGGGTTGGCAGCCCCAGCATTTT. Protein sequence: CASSEGEGWQPQHF.

This clonotype has only a few counts. The chain employs TRBV20-1 and TRBJ2-1, with 7 bases fitting TRBD1. The CDR3 is made up of 11 amino acids. The germline V gene encodes CDR1 DFQATT and CDR2 SNEGSKA (reference sequence). Losses at the gene ends were 4 bases for V and 13 bases for J; bases not matched to a gene: 7. CDR3 residues: CSATQTGSQFF. Written as DNA, the CDR3 is TGCAGTGCTACCCAGACAGGGTCACAGTTCTTC.

This clonotype has at least ten counts. The rearrangement joins TRBV20-1 to TRBJ2-7; 7 positions agree with TRBD2. The J segment lost 6 bases and the V segment lost 3 bases, leaving 8 bases of the junction unmatched. CDR1 is DFQATT and CDR2 is SNEGSKA in the germline V gene (reference sequence). CDR3 length equals 13 residues. CDR3 protein: CSASMREPREQYF. The CDR3 DNA reads TGCAGTGCTAGTATGCGGGAGCCCCGCGAGCAGTACTTC.

The V and J genes are TRBV4-3 and TRBJ2-7, with a tentative D call TRBD2 (7 bases). CDR3 length: 18 amino acids. Trimming shortened V by 3 bases and J by 0 bases, and 21 bases separated the two germline ends. Per germline, CDR1 LGHNA and CDR2 YSLEER. For the CDR3, the DNA is TGCGCCAGCAGCCAGGGGGGCGGGAGTCGCCCTTCCTCCTACGAGCAGTACTTC. The encoded protein is CASSQGGGSRPSSYEQYF.

The sample holds many counts of this clonotype. The rearrangement joins TRBV24-1 to TRBJ2-5; D gene ambiguous. CDR3 size: 15 residues. V dropped 4 bases and J dropped 2 bases, with 13 bases sitting between them. Germline CDR1 and CDR2: KGHDR and SFDVKD. CDR3 sequence (DNA): TGTGCCACCAGTGACGCTCAGGAGAGACAAGAGACCCAGTACTTC. Translation gives CATSDAQERQETQYF.

In this sample, this clonotype turned up many times. V and J are TRBV12-3 or TRBV12-4 and TRBJ2-7; 9 bases are shared with TRBD1. After removal of 7 bases from V and 2 bases from J, the junction contained 6 bases not matched to a gene. This CDR3 contains 14 residues. The CDR3 is CASTKTGGPYEQYF. The CDR3 region has the DNA TGTGCCAGCACCAAGACAGGGGGTCCCTACGAGCAGTACTTC.

This clonotype was detected many times. This rearrangement joins TRBV2 to TRBJ2-7, with D perhaps TRBD2 (6 bases). Trimming cost V 8 bases and J 2 bases, with 19 bases left between them. Germline assignment: CDR1 SNHLY and CDR2 FYNNEI. The CDR3 spans 15 residues. The CDR3 protein is CASSHLSGPTYEQYF. Here the CDR3 DNA reads TGTGCCAGCTCGCACCTTAGCGGACCTACCTACGAGCAGTACTTC.